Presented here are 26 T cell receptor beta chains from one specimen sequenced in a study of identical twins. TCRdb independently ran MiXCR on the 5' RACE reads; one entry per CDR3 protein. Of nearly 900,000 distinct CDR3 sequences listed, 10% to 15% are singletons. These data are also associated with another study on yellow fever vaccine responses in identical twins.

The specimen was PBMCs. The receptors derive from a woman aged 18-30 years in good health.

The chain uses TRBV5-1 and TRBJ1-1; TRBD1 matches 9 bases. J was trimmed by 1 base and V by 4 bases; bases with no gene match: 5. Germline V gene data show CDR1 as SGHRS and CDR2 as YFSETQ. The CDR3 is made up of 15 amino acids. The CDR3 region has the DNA TGCGCCAGCAGCGCGGACAGGGGCGCGAACACTGAAGCTTTCTTT. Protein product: CASSADRGANTEAFF.

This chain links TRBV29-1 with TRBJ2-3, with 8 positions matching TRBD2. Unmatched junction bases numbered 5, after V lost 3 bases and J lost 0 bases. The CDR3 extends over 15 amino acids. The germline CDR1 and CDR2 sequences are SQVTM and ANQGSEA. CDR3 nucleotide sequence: TGCAGCGTTGAGTCGGGCGGGAGGAGCACAGATACGCAGTATTTT. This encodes CSVESGGRSTDTQYF.

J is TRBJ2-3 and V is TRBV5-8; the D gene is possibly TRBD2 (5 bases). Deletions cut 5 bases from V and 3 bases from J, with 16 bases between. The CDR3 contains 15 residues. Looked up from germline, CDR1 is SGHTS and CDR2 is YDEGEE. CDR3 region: CASRPEGRGTDTQYF. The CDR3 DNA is TGTGCCAGCAGACCCGAGGGCCGCGGGACAGATACGCAGTATTTT.

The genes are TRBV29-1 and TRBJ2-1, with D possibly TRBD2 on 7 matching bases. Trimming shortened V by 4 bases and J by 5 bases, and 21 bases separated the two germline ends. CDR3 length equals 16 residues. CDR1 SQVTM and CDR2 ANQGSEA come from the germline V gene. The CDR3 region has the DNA TGCAGCGTTGGGTTGGTGGGGGGGGGGCTGGACAATGAGCAGTTCTTC. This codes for CSVGLVGGGLDNEQFF.

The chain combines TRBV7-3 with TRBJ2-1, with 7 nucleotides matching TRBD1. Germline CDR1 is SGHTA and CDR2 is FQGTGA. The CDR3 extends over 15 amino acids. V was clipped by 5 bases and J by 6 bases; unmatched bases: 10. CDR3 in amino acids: CASSPWTGFGNEQFF. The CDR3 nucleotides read TGTGCCAGCAGCCCATGGACAGGATTTGGCAATGAGCAGTTCTTC.

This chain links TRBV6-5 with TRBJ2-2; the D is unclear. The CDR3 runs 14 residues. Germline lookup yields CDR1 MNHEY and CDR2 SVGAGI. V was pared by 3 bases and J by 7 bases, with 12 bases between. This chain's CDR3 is CASSYRVGGGELFF. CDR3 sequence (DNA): TGTGCCAGCAGTTATCGTGTAGGTGGCGGGGAGCTGTTTTTT.

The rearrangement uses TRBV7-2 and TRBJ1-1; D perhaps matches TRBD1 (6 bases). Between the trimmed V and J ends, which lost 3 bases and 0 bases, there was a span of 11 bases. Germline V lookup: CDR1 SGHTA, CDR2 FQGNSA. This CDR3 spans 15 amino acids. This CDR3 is CASSFYRVMNTEAFF. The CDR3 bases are TGTGCCAGCAGCTTTTACAGGGTCATGAACACTGAAGCTTTCTTT.

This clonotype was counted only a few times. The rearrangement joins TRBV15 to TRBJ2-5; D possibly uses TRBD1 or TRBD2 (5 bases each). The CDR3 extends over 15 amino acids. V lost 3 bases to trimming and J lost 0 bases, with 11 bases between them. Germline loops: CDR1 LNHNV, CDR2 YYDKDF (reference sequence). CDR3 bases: TGTGCCACCAGCAGGGGCAGGGAGTACCAAGAGACCCAGTACTTC. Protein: CATSRGREYQETQYF.

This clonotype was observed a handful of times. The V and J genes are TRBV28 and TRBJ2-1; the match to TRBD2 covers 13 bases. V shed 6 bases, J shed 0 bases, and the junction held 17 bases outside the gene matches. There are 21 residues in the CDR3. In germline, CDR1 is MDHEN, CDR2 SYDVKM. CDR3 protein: CASRHYLGRLAGGLSYNEQFF. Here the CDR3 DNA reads TGTGCCAGCAGACACTATTTGGGGAGACTAGCGGGAGGTCTCTCCTACAATGAGCAGTTCTTC.

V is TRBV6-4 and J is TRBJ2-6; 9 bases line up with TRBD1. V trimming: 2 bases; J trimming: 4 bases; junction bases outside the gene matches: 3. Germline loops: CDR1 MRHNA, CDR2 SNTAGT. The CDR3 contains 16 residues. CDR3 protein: CASSDRTGDGANVLTF. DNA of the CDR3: TGTGCCAGCAGTGACCGGACAGGGGACGGGGCCAACGTCCTGACTTTC.

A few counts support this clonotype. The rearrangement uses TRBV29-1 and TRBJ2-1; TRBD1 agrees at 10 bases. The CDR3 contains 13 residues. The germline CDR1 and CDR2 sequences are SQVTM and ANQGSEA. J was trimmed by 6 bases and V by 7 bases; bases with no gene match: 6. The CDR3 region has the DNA TGCAGCGCATTAGACAGGGGGCCCAATGAGCAGTTCTTC. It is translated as CSALDRGPNEQFF.

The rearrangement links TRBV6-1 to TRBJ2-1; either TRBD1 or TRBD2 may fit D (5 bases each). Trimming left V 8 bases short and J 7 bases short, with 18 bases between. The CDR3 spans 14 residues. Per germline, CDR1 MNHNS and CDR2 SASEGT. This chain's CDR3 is CASGDPGVVNEQFF. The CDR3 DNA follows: TGTGCCAGCGGGGACCCGGGTGTTGTGAATGAGCAGTTCTTC.

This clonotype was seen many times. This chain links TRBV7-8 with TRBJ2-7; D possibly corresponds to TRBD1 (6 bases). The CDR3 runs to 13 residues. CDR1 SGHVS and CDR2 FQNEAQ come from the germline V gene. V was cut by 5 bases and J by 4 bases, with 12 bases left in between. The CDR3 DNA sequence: TGTGCCAGCAGCGTTTCCAGGGGATACGAGCAGTACGTC. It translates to CASSVSRGYEQYV.

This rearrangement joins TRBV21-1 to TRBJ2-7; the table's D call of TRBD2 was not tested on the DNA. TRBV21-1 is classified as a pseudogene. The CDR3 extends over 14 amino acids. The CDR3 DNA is TGTGCCAGGGGGAGGCGGGGTTCCTTGCACGAGCAGTACGTC. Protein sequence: CARGRRGSLHEQYV.

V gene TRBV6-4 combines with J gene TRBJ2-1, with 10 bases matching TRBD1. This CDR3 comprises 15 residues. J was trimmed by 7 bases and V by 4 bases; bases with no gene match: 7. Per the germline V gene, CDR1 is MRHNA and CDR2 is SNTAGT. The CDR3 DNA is TGTGCCAGCAGTGGCGGACAGGGGGGTCCAAATGAGCAGTTCTTC. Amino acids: CASSGGQGGPNEQFF.

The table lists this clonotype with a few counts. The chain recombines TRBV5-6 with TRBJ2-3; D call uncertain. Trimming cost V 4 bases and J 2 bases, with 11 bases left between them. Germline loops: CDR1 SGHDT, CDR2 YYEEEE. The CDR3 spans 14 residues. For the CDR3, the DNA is TGTGCCAGCAGCACGACTTATTCCACAGATACGCAGTATTTT. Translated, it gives CASSTTYSTDTQYF.

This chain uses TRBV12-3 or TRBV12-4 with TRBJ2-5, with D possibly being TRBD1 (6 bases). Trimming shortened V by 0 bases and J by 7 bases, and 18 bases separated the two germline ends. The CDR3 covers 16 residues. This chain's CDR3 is CASSLAAQGRRGTQYF. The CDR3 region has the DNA TGTGCCAGCAGTTTAGCGGCCCAGGGGCGTAGGGGGACCCAGTACTTC.

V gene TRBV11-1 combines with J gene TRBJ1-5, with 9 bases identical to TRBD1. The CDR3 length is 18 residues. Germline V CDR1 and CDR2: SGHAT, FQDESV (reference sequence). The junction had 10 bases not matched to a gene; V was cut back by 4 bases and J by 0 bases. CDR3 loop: CASSSGTGITASNQPQHF. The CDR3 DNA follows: TGTGCCAGCAGCTCTGGGACAGGGATTACGGCTAGCAATCAGCCCCAGCATTTT. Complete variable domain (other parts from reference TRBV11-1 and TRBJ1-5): EAEVAQSPRYKITEKSQAVAFWCDPISGHATLYWYRQILGQGPELLVQFQDESVVDDSQLPKDRFSAERLKGVDSTLKIQPAELGDSAMYLCASSSGTGITASNQPQHFGDGTRLSIL.

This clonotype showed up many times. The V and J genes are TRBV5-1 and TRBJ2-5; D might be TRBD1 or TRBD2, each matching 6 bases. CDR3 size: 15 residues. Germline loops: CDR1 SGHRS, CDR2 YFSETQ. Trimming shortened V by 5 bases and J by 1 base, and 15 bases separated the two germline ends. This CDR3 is CASSRGHDFQETQYF. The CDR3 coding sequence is TGCGCCAGCAGTCGGGGGCATGACTTCCAAGAGACCCAGTACTTC.

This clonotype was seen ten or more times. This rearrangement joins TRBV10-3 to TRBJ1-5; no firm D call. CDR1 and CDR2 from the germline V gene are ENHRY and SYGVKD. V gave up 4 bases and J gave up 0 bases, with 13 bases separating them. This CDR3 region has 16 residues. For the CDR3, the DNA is TGTGCCATCAGTGTTGGCCCGGCCGGTAGCAATCAGCCCCAGCATTTT. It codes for CAISVGPAGSNQPQHF.

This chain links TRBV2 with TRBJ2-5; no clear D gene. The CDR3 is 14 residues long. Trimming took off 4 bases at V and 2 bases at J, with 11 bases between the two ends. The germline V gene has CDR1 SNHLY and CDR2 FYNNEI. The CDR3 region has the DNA TGTGCCAGCAGTGCGGTCAAGCTGCAAGAGACCCAGTACTTC. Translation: CASSAVKLQETQYF.

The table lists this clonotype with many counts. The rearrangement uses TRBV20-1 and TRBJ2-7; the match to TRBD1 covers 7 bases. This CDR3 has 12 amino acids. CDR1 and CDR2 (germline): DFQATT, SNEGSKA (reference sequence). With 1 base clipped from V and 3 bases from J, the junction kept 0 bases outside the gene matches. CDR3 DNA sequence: TGCAGTGCTAGAGGACAGGGCTACGAGCAGTACGTC. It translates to CSARGQGYEQYV.

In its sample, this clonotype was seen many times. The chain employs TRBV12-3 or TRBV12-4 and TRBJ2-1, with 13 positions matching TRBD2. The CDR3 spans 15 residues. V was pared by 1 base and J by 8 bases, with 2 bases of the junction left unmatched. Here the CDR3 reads CASSLEGLAGYEQFF. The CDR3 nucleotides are TGTGCCAGCAGTTTAGAGGGACTAGCGGGGTATGAGCAGTTCTTC.

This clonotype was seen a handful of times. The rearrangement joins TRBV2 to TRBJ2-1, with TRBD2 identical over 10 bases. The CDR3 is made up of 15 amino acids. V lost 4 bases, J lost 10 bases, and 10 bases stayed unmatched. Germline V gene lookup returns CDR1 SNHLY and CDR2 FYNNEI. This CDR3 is CASSGILAGRGEQFF. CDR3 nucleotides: TGTGCCAGCAGTGGAATACTAGCGGGAAGGGGGGAGCAGTTCTTC.

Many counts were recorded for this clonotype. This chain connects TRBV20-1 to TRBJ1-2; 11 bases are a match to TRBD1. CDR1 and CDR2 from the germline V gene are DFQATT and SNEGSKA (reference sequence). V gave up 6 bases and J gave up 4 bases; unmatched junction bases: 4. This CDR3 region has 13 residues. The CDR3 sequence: CSAPGTGGYGYTF. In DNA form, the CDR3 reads TGCAGTGCACCCGGGACAGGGGGCTATGGCTACACCTTC.

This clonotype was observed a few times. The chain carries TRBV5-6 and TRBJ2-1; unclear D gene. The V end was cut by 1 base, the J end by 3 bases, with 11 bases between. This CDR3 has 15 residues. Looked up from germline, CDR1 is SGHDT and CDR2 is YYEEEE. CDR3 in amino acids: CASSLYQPYYNEQFF. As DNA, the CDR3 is TGTGCCAGCAGCTTGTACCAGCCCTACTACAATGAGCAGTTCTTC.